The TCR beta chain described here comes from a study of T cell responses to AZD1222 COVID-19 vaccine. Whole-study results and caveats: CD4 TCRs covered the whole spike, strongest at regions 160-218 and 743-854. Only after the peak T cell response were repertoires sampled. Females outnumbered males among donors, who were mostly white British; clonal diversity was possibly underestimated.

Worth noting for this clone: Its antigen is currently unknown.

Only in-frame clones appear in the TCRdb table, and some are missing; sequencing was by immunoSEQ multiplex PCR. The sample records 150,000 or so clones, about nine tenths being singletons. The sample here was peripheral blood, taken on day 0 of MenACWY control vaccination. This sequence was found in an adult in good health.

The CDR3 spells CSVFVGFRYGYTF. In DNA form, the CDR3 reads TGCAGCGTCTTTGTGGGGTTTCGGTATGGCTACACCTTC. The chain links TRBV29-1 to TRBJ1-2; unclear D gene. CDR1 is SQVTM and CDR2 is ANQGSEA in the germline V gene. Trimming stripped 6 bases from V and 5 bases from J, with 16 bases between. The CDR3 has 13 residues.